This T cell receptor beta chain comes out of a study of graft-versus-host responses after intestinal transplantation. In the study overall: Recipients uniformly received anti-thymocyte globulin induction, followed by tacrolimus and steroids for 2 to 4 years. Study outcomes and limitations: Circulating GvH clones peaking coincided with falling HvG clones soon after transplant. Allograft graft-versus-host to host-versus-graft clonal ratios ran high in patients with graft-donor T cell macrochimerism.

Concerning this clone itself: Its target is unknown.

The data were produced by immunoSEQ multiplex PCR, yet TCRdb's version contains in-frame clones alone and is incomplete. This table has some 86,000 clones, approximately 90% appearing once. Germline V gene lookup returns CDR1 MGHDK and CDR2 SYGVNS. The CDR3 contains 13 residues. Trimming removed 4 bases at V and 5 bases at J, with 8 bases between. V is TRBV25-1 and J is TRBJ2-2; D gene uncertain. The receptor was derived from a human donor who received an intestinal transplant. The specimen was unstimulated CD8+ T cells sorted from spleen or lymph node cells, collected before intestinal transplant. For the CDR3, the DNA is TGTGCCAGCAGTGCGGTCCTTACCGGGGAGCTGTTTTTT. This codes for CASSAVLTGELFF. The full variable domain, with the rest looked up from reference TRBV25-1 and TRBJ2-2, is EADIYQTPRYLVIGTGKKITLECSQTMGHDKMYWYQQDPGMELHLIHYSYGVNSTEKGDLSSESTVSRIRTEHFPLTLESARPSHTSQYLCASSAVLTGELFFGEGSRLTVL.